This T cell receptor beta chain originates from a study of T cell responses to AZD1222 COVID-19 vaccine. Looking at the study overall: Second-dose groups at about 4 or about 12 weeks were pooled. Points from the study as a whole: Donors, mostly white British, included more females; clonal diversity was possibly underestimated. Without day 14 samples, only post-peak T cell repertoires were studied. The number of AZD1222 recipients seropositive at baseline was only six.

As concerns this clone: Its antigen remains unidentified.

Trimming left V 6 bases short and J 2 bases short, with 11 bases between. CDR1 and CDR2 (germline): MNHEY, SVGAGI. The CDR3 spans 15 residues. Data came from immunoSEQ multiplex PCR; TCRdb stores just in-frame clones and leaves some out. In the table there are 95,000 to 150,000 clones, roughly nine tenths of which are singletons. This receptor was obtained from an adult in good health. The V and J genes are TRBV6-5 and TRBJ1-6, with a possible D match to TRBD1 (6 bases). The material sequenced was peripheral blood, taken on day 0 of AZD1222 vaccination. This CDR3 reads CASSRGGPYNSPLHF. CDR3 sequence (DNA): TGTGCCAGCAGCCGCGGGGGCCCCTATAATTCACCCCTCCACTTT.